This entry concerns a single T cell receptor beta chain. Its antigen is not known. V dropped 0 bases and J dropped 0; count of bases not matched to a gene: 9. CDR1 is SGHTA and CDR2 is FQGNSA in the germline V gene. The CDR3 runs 18 residues. This sample was included in a study of a mutant IDH1 vaccine in newly diagnosed glioma. Time point: week 47, end of study. A single vaccine dose contained 300 ug of mutant IDH1 20-mer peptide, and topical imiquimod was used with it. Assay: immunoSEQ multiplex PCR; the TCRdb copy retains only in-frame clones and omits some. The profile shows tens of thousands of clones, about 65% of them singletons.

The sample was peripheral blood mononuclear cells (PBMCs), taken from a glioma patient whose treatment included an IDH1 peptide vaccine. This sequence was found in a man aged 35 to 55 with glioma. Some clones in this sample may be carry-over from other donors' samples. This sequence joins TRBV7-2 and TRBJ2-3; 7 bases agree with TRBD2. The CDR3 DNA is TGTGCCAGCAGCTTAGCGCGGGTCGGGAGGACTAGCACAGATACGCAGTATTTT. Protein: CASSLARVGRTSTDTQYF. The whole variable domain, filled in from reference TRBV7-2 and TRBJ2-3, reads GAGVSQSPSNKVTEKGKDVELRCDPISGHTALYWYRQSLGQGLEFLIYFQGNSAPDKSGLPSDRFSAERTGGSVSTLTIQRTQQEDSAVYLCASSLARVGRTSTDTQYFGPGTRLTVL.